The clone carrying this T cell receptor beta chain was seen many times. Its antigen is still unknown. As the method for making TCR beta libraries, quantitative 5'-RACE with molecular barcodes was used. TCRdb fed the 5' RACE reads into MiXCR, producing one record per CDR3 protein. Of approximately 520,000 distinct CDR3 sequences listed, about 5% are singletons. The V end was cut by 7 bases, the J end by 0 bases, with 10 bases between. This CDR3 region has 13 residues. This entry belongs to a study of CD8 T cells in ankylosing spondylitis. Notes on the study in general: Clones linked to disease were reported to show significant enrichment in matched ankylosing spondylitis synovial fluid. It appeared that ankylosing spondylitis blood was characterized by a TCR beta motif of fewer than 10 highly homologous variants.

The TCR sequence derives from a male donor with ankylosing spondylitis. The sample taken for sequencing was blood, either unsorted or a sorted T cell fraction (not recorded which). V usage is TRBV12-3 or TRBV12-4 and J usage is TRBJ2-7, with D possibly matching TRBD2 (6 bases). The CDR3 coding sequence is TGTGCCAGCACTAGGGACTTCTCCTACGAGCAGTACTTC. The encoded protein is CASTRDFSYEQYF.